This T cell receptor beta chain is from a study of cytomegalovirus exposure and HLA in healthy donors. Study-level findings and limits: Altogether, some 170 TCR beta chains were recorded as cytomegalovirus-associated.

Use of 60 Vbeta and 13 Jbeta primers characterized the PCR. Using immunoSEQ multiplex PCR, the repertoire was profiled, and TCRdb retains in-frame clones only, with some absent. The table has 150,000 to 200,000 clones, around 80% seen once. Remarks on this clone: Its antigen remains unidentified.

The sample taken for sequencing was PBMCs. The source of this sequence is a man aged 25-45 years in good health and CMV-seropositive.

The CDR3 DNA sequence: TGTGCCAGTAGTTCTAGCGGGAGGGTCACCGGGGAGCTGTTTTTT. It codes for CASSSSGRVTGELFF. This rearrangement joins TRBV19 to TRBJ2-2; 12 bases are shared with TRBD2. Germline V CDR1 and CDR2: LNHDA, SQIVND (reference sequence). The CDR3 sequence is 15 residues long. After removal of 5 bases from V and 4 bases from J, the junction contained 2 bases not matched to a gene.